Each of the 9 T cell receptor beta chains below was sequenced from the same sample in a study of spatial heterogeneity in lung cancer. For these receptors, no antigen is known. Study findings and constraints: Intratumoral expanded alpha and beta TCR counts were found to track tumor mutation counts.

Each CDR3 protein is one row after TCRdb ran MiXCR on the 5' RACE reads. This sample has about 20,000 distinct CDR3 sequences, with 5.5% to 6.5% found just once. Time point defined: sample taken at primary tumor resection. This specimen was lung tumor tissue, taken at surgery. The source is a female donor with early-stage non-small cell lung cancer.

In its sample, this clonotype was seen once. With the library built for alpha chains, this beta chain is off target and its frequency is not meaningful. The V and J genes are TRBV4-1 and TRBJ2-7; TRBD1 agrees at 10 bases. Germline V gene lookup returns CDR1 MGHRA and CDR2 YSYEKL. The CDR3 is 17 residues long. Unmatched junction bases numbered 10, after V lost 3 bases and J lost 2 bases. In nucleotides, the CDR3 is TGCGCCAGCAGCCAGAGACCGGGACAGGGGCCAACCTACGAGCAGTACTTC. Translating it yields CASSQRPGQGPTYEQYF.

The sample holds many counts of this clonotype. The library was prepared for alpha chains; this beta chain is a stray read, so its frequency means little. The rearrangement uses TRBV5-1 and TRBJ2-5, with 9 bases fitting TRBD1. Per the germline V gene, CDR1 is SGHRS and CDR2 is YFSETQ. The V segment lost 3 bases and the J segment 4 bases; nucleotides outside the gene matches: 10. The CDR3 sequence is 16 residues long. DNA for the CDR3: TGCGCCAGCAGCTCCTCCCGGACAGGGGTCAGAGAGACCCAGTACTTC. Its protein product is CASSSSRTGVRETQYF.

This clonotype appeared many times. The library was built for alpha chains, so this beta chain is an off-target read and its size means little. The chain combines TRBV29-1 with TRBJ2-7, with D possibly being TRBD2 (6 bases). CDR3 length: 13 amino acids. The germline V gene has CDR1 SQVTM and CDR2 ANQGSEA. V was pared by 4 bases and J by 6 bases, with 16 bases between. CDR3 DNA: TGCAGCGTTGGAAACGGGAGAGTTTCCGAGCAGTACTTC. Protein sequence: CSVGNGRVSEQYF.

This clonotype has ten or more counts. Because the library targeted alpha chains, this beta chain is an off-target read whose size means little. The chain carries TRBV10-3 and TRBJ1-2; unclear D gene. The CDR3 has 14 residues. The V and J ends lost 2 bases and 0 bases respectively, with 7 bases between them. CDR1 and CDR2 from the germline V gene are ENHRY and SYGVKD. DNA for the CDR3: TGTGCCATCAGTGAGCCGGAAGCTAACTATGGCTACACCTTC. Amino acids: CAISEPEANYGYTF.

This clonotype was recorded many times. This beta chain is an unintended read in a library built for alpha chains; its size means little. The chain joins TRBV4-2 to TRBJ2-5; 10 positions agree with TRBD2. In germline, CDR1 is LGHNA, CDR2 YNFKEQ. The CDR3 runs to 15 residues. The J segment lost 4 bases and the V segment lost 3 bases, leaving 5 bases of the junction unmatched. The CDR3 coding sequence is TGTGCCAGCAGCCACCTAGCGGGAGAGAGAGAGACCCAGTACTTC. The encoded protein is CASSHLAGERETQYF.

A remark on this clonotype: This may arise from a read error, as a much more abundant clone is one base away. This beta chain appears as a stray read in a library generated for alpha chains; its size is not informative. The CDR3 DNA is TGTGCCAGAAGGGGCGGGCTAGCGGGAGATGAGCAGTTCTTC. Encoded protein: CARRGGLAGDEQFF. The V gene is TRBV6-1, the J gene TRBJ2-1; 10 bases match TRBD2. J lost 8 bases, V lost 9 bases, and 10 bases had no gene match. Germline-derived CDR1 and CDR2 are MNHNS and SASEGT. The CDR3 extends over 14 amino acids.

This clonotype was picked up many times. A library prepared for alpha chains yielded this beta chain as an off-target read; its size is of little meaning. The rearrangement joins TRBV5-1 to TRBJ2-2, with 12 bases fitting TRBD1. There are 18 residues in the CDR3. The V gene's germline CDR1 is SGHRS and CDR2 YFSETQ. V lost 4 bases to trimming and J lost 1 base; unmatched junction nucleotides: 8. The CDR3 DNA follows: TGCGCCAGCAGCAACAAGGGACAGGGGGCTTTGAACACCGGGGAGCTGTTTTTT. Amino acids: CASSNKGQGALNTGELFF. Together with reference TRBV5-1 and TRBJ2-2, the CDR3 gives the full variable domain: KAGVTQTPRYLIKTRGQQVTLSCSPISGHRSVSWYQQTPGQGLQFLFEYFSETQRNKGNFPGRFSGRQFSNSRSEMNVSTLELGDSALYLCASSNKGQGALNTGELFFGEGSRLTVL.

This clonotype was counted ten times or more. Being off target in a library aimed at alpha chains, this beta chain has a size of little meaning. This CDR3 reads CSVSPGLALVSHEQYF. The CDR3 nucleotides read TGCAGTGTTAGTCCGGGACTAGCCCTCGTTTCCCACGAGCAGTACTTC. V usage is TRBV20-1 and J usage is TRBJ2-7, with 9 bases that match TRBD2. Per the germline V gene, CDR1 is DFQATT and CDR2 is SNEGSKA (reference sequence). The CDR3 has 16 amino acids. V was clipped by 7 bases and J by 5 bases; unmatched bases: 18.

This clonotype appeared many times. A library made for alpha chains picked up this beta chain off target, so its size means little. The V gene is TRBV7-3, the J gene TRBJ2-3; TRBD2 matches 14 bases. This CDR3 has 14 residues. Germline lookup yields CDR1 SGHTA and CDR2 FQGTGA. V shed 6 bases and J 8 bases; nucleotides not matched to a gene: 4. In DNA form, the CDR3 reads TGTGCCAGCAGGCCCGGGACTAGCGGGGGTACGCAGTATTTT. Its protein is CASRPGTSGGTQYF.